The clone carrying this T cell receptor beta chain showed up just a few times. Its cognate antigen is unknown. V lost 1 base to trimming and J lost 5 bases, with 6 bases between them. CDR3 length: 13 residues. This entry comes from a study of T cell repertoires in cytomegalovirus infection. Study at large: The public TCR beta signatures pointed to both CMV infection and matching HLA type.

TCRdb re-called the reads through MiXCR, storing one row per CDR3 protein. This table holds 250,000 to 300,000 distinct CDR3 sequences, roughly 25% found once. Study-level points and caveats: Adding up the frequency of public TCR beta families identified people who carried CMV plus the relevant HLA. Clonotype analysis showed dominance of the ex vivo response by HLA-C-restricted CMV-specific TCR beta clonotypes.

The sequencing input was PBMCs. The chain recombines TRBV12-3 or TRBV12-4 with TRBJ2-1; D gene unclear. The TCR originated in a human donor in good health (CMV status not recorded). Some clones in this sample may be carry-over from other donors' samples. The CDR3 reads CASSLVPNNEQFF. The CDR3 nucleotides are TGTGCCAGCAGTTTAGTTCCGAACAATGAGCAGTTCTTC.